These 8 T cell receptor beta chains came from one sample sequenced in a study of molecular identifiers for immune sequencing clone quantification. TCRdb itself ran the PCR reads through MiXCR, one entry per CDR3 protein. Among about 320,000 distinct CDR3 sequences, 20% to 25% were seen once, and the ten largest hold 0.75% to 0.85%. Source material: naive CD8+ T cells from blood, with Jurkat cell RNA spiked in. Subset noted: FACS-sorted CD8+CD4-CCR7+CD45RA+ naive T cells. The receptors were sampled from a human donor in good health. Some libraries in this study had Jurkat cell RNA spiked in.

This clonotype was seen only a few times. The genes are TRBV13 and TRBJ1-6; D gene unclear. From germline, CDR1 is PRHDT and CDR2 FYEKMQ (reference sequence). Trimming took off 5 bases at V and 2 bases at J, with 10 bases between the two ends. This CDR3 has 15 residues. CDR3 protein: CASSPGVPYNSPLHF. CDR3 in DNA: TGTGCCAGCAGCCCGGGTGTACCCTATAATTCACCCCTCCACTTT. Complete variable domain (other parts from reference TRBV13 and TRBJ1-6): AAGVIQSPRHLIKEKRETATLKCYPIPRHDTVYWYQQGPGQDPQFLISFYEKMQSDKGSIPDRFSAQQFSDYHSELNMSSLELGDSALYFCASSPGVPYNSPLHFGNGTRLTVT.

On this clonotype itself: This may arise from a read error, as a much more abundant clone is one base away. The rearrangement uses TRBV4-2 and TRBJ1-1; D ambiguous. V was shortened by 4 bases and J by 4 bases, with 22 bases between the two germline ends. Germline loops: CDR1 LGHNA, CDR2 YNFKEQ. The CDR3 runs to 17 residues. CDR3: CASSRLETYGESTEAFF. The CDR3 bases are TGTGCCAGCAGCCGTCTGGAGACCTATGGGGAAAGCACTGAAGCTTTCTTT.

Ten or more counts support this clonotype. This chain links TRBV4-1 with TRBJ1-3; D ambiguous. The germline CDR1 and CDR2 sequences are MGHRA and YSYEKL. V was cut by 1 base and J by 8 bases, with 15 bases left in between. This CDR3 is 15 amino acids long. CDR3 loop: CASSQGAGFGDTIYF. CDR3 sequence (DNA): TGCGCCAGCAGCCAAGGGGCAGGCTTCGGGGACACCATATATTTT.

The table lists this clonotype with many counts. The rearrangement links TRBV7-9 to TRBJ2-7; TRBD2 agrees at 9 bases. Trimming removed 2 bases from V and 2 bases from J; junction bases left unmatched: 4. Looked up from germline, CDR1 is SEHNR and CDR2 is FQNEAQ (reference sequence). The CDR3 runs 15 residues. The DNA of the CDR3 is TGTGCCAGCAGCTTAATCGGCGGGGGGGCCTACGAGCAGTACTTC. Residues: CASSLIGGGAYEQYF.

This clonotype has ten or more counts. The chain couples TRBV7-2 to TRBJ2-1; a weak D match, TRBD1 (6 bases). This CDR3 comprises 14 residues. Germline CDR1 and CDR2: SGHTA and FQGNSA. V lost 0 bases and J 5 bases, leaving 8 bases between the germline ends. The CDR3 DNA is TGTGCCAGCAGCTTAGCGCAGGGGAACAATGAGCAGTTCTTC. The encoded protein is CASSLAQGNNEQFF. The full variable domain, its missing parts supplied by reference TRBV7-2 and TRBJ2-1, is GAGVSQSPSNKVTEKGKDVELRCDPISGHTALYWYRQSLGQGLEFLIYFQGNSAPDKSGLPSDRFSAERTGGSVSTLTIQRTQQEDSAVYLCASSLAQGNNEQFFGPGTRLTVL.

This clonotype has a count of ten or more. The gene calls are TRBV7-9 and TRBJ2-4; possibly TRBD1 or TRBD2 for D (6 bases each). There are 17 residues in the CDR3. Germline V gene lookup returns CDR1 SEHNR and CDR2 FQNEAQ (reference sequence). V dropped 5 bases and J dropped 3 bases, with 20 bases sitting between them. This CDR3 is CASSLDPGAKNKNIQYF. As DNA, the CDR3 is TGTGCCAGCAGCCTAGACCCGGGGGCGAAGAACAAAAACATTCAGTACTTC.

The chain has TRBV6-5 and TRBJ1-5; D is perhaps TRBD1 (5 bases). The ends were cut back, 5 bases at V and 5 bases at J, with 10 bases in the middle. The length of the CDR3 is 13 residues. CDR1 is MNHEY and CDR2 is SVGAGI in the germline V gene. CDR3 sequence reads: CASSAQEYQPQHF. CDR3 nucleotide sequence: TGTGCCAGCAGTGCACAGGAATATCAGCCCCAGCATTTT.

J is TRBJ2-7 and V is TRBV20-1; D is possibly TRBD1 (6 bases). The CDR3 is 15 amino acids. Deletions cut 0 bases from V and 6 bases from J, with 18 bases between. Germline V lookup: CDR1 DFQATT, CDR2 SNEGSKA (reference sequence). CDR3 in amino acids: CSARDLTGTLCEQYF. The CDR3 bases are TGCAGTGCTAGAGATCTAACAGGGACCCTCTGCGAGCAGTACTTC.